The sequence of this TCR beta chain was determined in a study of T-cell memory formation after mild COVID-19. For the study at large: The two donors had largely donor-specific TCR clusters.

V dropped 5 bases and J dropped 2; count of bases not matched to a gene: 13. This CDR3 is built from 20 residues. Germline V gene lookup returns CDR1 MNHNY and CDR2 SVGAGI (reference sequence). Study results and limitations: Some SARS-CoV-2-responding clones were already detected in memory before infection.

TCRdb re-analysed the 5' RACE reads in MiXCR, keeping a single row per CDR3 protein. The sample contains 350,000 to 450,000 distinct CDR3 sequences, 13% to 15% of which appear only once. This clonotype has ten or more counts. Its specificity is not known. The V gene is TRBV6-6, the J gene TRBJ2-3; TRBD2 matches 16 bases. The source of this sequence is a man aged 18 to 30 who had mild COVID-19 (a few samples of this study predate the infection). Cell type and time point are not known. The sample taken for sequencing was PBMCs or a T cell subset sorted from them (not recorded which). The CDR3 DNA follows: TGTGCCAGCAGTAGAACCCCAGGGACTAGCGGGGGGGGAAACACAGATACGCAGTATTTT. Protein: CASSRTPGTSGGGNTDTQYF.